This entry describes one T cell receptor (beta chain). This record comes from a study of blood T cell repertoires in COVID-19. Method: immunoSEQ multiplex PCR; TCRdb's copy keeps in-frame clones and lacks some. The table has about 110,000 clones, 70% to 90% seen once. The ends lost 5 bases at V and 3 bases at J; junction bases unmatched: 4. Germline assignment: CDR1 SGHTA and CDR2 FQGTGA. CDR3 length: 14 amino acids. The sequence was obtained from a human donor in a cohort sampled during active COVID-19. V gene TRBV7-3 combines with J gene TRBJ2-3, with 8 bases lining up with TRBD2. Sample: peripheral blood. The chain's CDR3 is CASSAGLATDTQYF. In nucleotides, the CDR3 is TGTGCCAGCAGCGCCGGACTAGCAACAGATACGCAGTATTTT. Using reference TRBV7-3 and TRBJ2-3 for the parts outside the CDR3, the full variable domain is GAGVSQTPSNKVTEKGKYVELRCDPISGHTALYWYRQSLGQGPEFLIYFQGTGAADDSGLPNDRFFAVRPEGSVSTLKIQRTERGDSAVYLCASSAGLATDTQYFGPGTRLTVL.